This T cell receptor (beta chain) was captured in a study of blood T cells in healthy people across ages. Alongside a J-beta primer mix, a sample-barcoded 5' primer served in a second PCR lasting about 7 to 12 cycles. With 12 random nucleotides, a template-switch adaptor tagged each individual cDNA molecule. A single record per CDR3 protein comes from TCRdb applying MiXCR to the 5' RACE reads. The data contain 1.8 million or so distinct CDR3 sequences, about two fifths of them singletons. About this clonotype itself: One end of the junction is discordant with germline, which a read error may explain.

Germline CDR1 and CDR2: MDHEN and SYDVKM. The CDR3 covers 13 residues. This receptor was identified in a human donor in good health. The J gene is TRBJ2-3, the V gene TRBV28; D remains ambiguous. Input material: blood. CDR3 nucleotide sequence: TGTGCCAACAGTTTGGCTAACACAGATACGCAGTATTTT. It translates to CANSLANTDTQYF.